In this sample, the clone carrying this T cell receptor beta chain turned up many times. Its target is not known. This CDR3 spans 16 amino acids. Germline V gene data show CDR1 as MNHEY and CDR2 as SVGEGT. The V and J ends lost 4 bases and 2 bases, in that order; junction bases with no gene match: 8. For TCRbeta, the library was prepared with unique molecular identifiers. Each CDR3 protein gets one entry after TCRdb re-called the PCR reads with MiXCR. The table records more than 500,000 distinct CDR3 sequences, over 9.5% of them present only once. The sample comes from a study of T-cell reconstitution after alpha-beta-depleted transplantation in children. Findings of the study overall: Several hundred expanded graft clones reportedly gave rise to the alpha-beta T cells present about two months after transplant. A year had passed since transplant, and T-cell counts and diversity by then came mostly from newly produced T cells. It was surviving recipient T cells and thymic progenitors that gave some patients high TCRbeta diversity at day 60.

Material: PBMCs, mostly from graft donor cells, obtained 180 days after TCRalphabeta/CD19-depleted stem cell transplant. The chain is built from TRBV6-2 or TRBV6-3 and TRBJ2-3; 8 nucleotides agree with TRBD2. The receptor comes from a female patient aged 2-15 years who had a stem cell transplant for aplastic anemia, so the T cells may come from the graft donor. CDR3 sequence (DNA): TGTGCCAGCAGTTTTGGGGCGGGAGGAACCACAGATACGCAGTATTTT. Translated, it gives CASSFGAGGTTDTQYF.